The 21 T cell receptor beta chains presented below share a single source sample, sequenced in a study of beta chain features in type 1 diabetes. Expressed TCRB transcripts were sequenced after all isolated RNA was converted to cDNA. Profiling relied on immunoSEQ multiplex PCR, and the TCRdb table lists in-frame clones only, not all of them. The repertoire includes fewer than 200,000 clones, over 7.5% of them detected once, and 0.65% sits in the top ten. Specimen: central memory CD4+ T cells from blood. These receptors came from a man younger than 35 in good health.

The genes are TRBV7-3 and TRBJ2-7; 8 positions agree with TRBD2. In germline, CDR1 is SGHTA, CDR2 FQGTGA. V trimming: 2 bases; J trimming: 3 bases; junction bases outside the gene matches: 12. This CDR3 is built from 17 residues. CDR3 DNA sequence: TGTGCCAGCAGCTTAGGATCGTTGCGGGGGGCCGGCTACGAGCAGTACTTC. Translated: CASSLGSLRGAGYEQYF.

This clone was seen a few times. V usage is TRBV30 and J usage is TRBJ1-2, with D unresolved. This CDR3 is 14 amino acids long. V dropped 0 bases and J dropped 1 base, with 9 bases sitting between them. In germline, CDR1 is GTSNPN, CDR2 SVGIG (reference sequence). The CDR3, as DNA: TGTGCCTGGAGTGTCGGGAATTTTAACTATGGCTACACCTTC. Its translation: CAWSVGNFNYGYTF.

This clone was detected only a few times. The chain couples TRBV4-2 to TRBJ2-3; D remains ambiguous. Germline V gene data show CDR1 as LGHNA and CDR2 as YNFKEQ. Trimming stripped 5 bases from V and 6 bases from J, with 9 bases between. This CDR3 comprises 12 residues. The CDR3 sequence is CASSSTRDTQYF. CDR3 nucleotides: TGTGCCAGCAGCTCTACCAGGGATACGCAGTATTTT.

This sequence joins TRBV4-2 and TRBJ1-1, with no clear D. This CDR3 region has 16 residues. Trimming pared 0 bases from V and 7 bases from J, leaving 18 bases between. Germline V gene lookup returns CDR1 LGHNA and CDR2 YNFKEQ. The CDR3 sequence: CASSQDLGLAASEAFF. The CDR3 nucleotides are TGTGCCAGCAGCCAAGATCTCGGCCTAGCGGCGAGTGAAGCTTTCTTT.

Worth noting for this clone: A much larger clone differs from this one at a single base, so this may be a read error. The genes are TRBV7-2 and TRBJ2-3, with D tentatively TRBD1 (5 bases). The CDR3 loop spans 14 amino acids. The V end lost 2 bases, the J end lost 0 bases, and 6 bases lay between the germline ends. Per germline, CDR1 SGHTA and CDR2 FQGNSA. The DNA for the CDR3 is TGTGCCAGCAGCTTACAGGGTAGCACAGATACGCAGTATTTT. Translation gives CASSLQGSTDTQYF.

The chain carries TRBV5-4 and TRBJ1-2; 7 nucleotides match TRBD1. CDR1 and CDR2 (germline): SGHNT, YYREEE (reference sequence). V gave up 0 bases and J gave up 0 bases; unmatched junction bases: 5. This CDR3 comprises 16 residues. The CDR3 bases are TGTGCCAGCAGCTTGGATCGGGGACAGTCTAACTATGGCTACACCTTC. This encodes CASSLDRGQSNYGYTF.

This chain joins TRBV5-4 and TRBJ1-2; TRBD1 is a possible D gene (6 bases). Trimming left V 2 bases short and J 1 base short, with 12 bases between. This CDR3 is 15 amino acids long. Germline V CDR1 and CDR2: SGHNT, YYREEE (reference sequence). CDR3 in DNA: TGTGCCAGCAGCTTCGCCGGACAGCTTAACTATGGCTACACCTTC. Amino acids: CASSFAGQLNYGYTF.

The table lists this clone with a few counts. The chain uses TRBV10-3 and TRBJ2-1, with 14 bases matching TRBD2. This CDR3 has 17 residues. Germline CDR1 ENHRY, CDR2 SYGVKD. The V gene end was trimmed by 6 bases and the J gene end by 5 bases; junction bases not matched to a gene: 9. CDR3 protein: CAISVTSGRAGDNEQFF. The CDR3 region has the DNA TGTGCCATCAGCGTGACTAGCGGGAGGGCCGGGGACAATGAGCAGTTCTTC.

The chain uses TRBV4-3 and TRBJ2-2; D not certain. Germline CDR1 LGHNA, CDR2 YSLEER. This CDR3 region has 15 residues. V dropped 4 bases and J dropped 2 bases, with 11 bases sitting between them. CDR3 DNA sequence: TGCGCCAGCAGCCGAGGCAGCACTAACACCGGGGAGCTGTTTTTT. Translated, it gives CASSRGSTNTGELFF.

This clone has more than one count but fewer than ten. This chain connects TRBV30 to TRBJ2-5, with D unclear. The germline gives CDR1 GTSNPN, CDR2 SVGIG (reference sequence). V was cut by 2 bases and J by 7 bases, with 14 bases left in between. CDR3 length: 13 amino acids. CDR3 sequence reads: CAWSWAGGATQYF. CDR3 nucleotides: TGTGCCTGGAGTTGGGCCGGTGGCGCGACCCAGTACTTC.

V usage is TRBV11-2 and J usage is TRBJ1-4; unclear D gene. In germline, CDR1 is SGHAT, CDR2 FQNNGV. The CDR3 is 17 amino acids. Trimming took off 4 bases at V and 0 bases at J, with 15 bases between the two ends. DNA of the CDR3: TGTGCCAGCAGCTCCTCCATTGAGCTTGCAACTAATGAAAAACTGTTTTTT. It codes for CASSSSIELATNEKLFF.

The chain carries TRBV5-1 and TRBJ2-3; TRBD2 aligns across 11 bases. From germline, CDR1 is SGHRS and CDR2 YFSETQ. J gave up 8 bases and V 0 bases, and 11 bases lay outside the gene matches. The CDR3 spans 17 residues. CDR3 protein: CASSLVPEGLAGGTQYF. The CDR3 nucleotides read TGCGCCAGCAGCTTGGTACCTGAGGGGCTAGCGGGAGGTACGCAGTATTTT.

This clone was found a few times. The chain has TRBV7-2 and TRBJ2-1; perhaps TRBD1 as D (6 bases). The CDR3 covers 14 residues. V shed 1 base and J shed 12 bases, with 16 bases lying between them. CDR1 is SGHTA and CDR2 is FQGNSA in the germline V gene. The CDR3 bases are TGTGCCAGCAGCTTAGACACAGGGTACGGTGGGCAGTTCTTC. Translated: CASSLDTGYGGQFF.

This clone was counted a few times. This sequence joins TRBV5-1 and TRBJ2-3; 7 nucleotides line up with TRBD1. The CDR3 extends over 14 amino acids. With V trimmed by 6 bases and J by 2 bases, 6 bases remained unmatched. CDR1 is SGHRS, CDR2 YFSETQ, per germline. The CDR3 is CASTRDSYTDTQYF. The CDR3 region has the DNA TGCGCCAGCACCCGGGACAGCTACACAGATACGCAGTATTTT.

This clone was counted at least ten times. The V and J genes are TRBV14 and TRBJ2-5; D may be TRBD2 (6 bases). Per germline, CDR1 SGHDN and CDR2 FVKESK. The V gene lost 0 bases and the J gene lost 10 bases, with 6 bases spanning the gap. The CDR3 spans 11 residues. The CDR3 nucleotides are TGTGCCAGCAGCCAAGAGGGGGGCCAGTACTTC. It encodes CASSQEGGQYF. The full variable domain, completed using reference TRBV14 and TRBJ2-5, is EAGVTQFPSHSVIEKGQTVTLRCDPISGHDNLYWYRRVMGKEIKFLLHFVKESKQDESGMPNNRFLAERTGGTYSTLKVQPAELEDSGVYFCASSQEGGQYFGPGTRLLVL.

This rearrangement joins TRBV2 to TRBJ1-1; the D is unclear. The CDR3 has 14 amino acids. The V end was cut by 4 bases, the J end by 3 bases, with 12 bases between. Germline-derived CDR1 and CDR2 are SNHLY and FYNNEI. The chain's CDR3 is CASSAQLMDTEAFF. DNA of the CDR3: TGTGCCAGCAGTGCACAGCTTATGGACACTGAAGCTTTCTTT. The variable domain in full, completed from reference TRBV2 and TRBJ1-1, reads EPEVTQTPSHQVTQMGQEVILRCVPISNHLYFYWYRQILGQKVEFLVSFYNNEISEKSEIFDDQFSVERPDGSNFTLKIRSTKLEDSAMYFCASSAQLMDTEAFFGQGTRLTVV.

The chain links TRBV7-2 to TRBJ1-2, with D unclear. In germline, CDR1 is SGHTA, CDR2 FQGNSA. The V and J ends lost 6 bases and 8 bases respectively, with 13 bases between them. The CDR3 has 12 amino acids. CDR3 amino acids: CASSPLTGGYTF. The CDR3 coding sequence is TGTGCCAGCAGTCCCTTGACGGGAGGCTACACCTTC.

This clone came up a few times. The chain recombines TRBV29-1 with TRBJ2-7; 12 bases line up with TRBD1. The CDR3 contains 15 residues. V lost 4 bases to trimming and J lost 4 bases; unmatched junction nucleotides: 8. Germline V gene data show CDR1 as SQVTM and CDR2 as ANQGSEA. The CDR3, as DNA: TGCAGCGTTGCGACCGGGACAGGGGGCATATACGAGCAGTACTTC. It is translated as CSVATGTGGIYEQYF.

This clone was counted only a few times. The CDR3 loop is CASSLTGTGAYEQYF. In nucleotides, the CDR3 is TGTGCCAGCAGCTTAACAGGGACAGGGGCTTACGAGCAGTACTTC. The genes are TRBV7-2 and TRBJ2-7, with 10 bases that match TRBD1. CDR1 is SGHTA, CDR2 FQGNSA, per germline. Losses at the gene ends were 2 bases for V and 4 bases for J; bases not matched to a gene: 5. The CDR3 runs to 15 residues.

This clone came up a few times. The CDR3 DNA reads TGTGCCAGCAGTGCACACGCATCTGGGGCCAACGTCCTGACTTTC. This gives the protein CASSAHASGANVLTF. The gene calls are TRBV28 and TRBJ2-6; no clear D gene. CDR1 is MDHEN, CDR2 SYDVKM, per germline. Trimming took 5 bases from V and 1 from J, leaving 9 bases between them. This CDR3 has 15 amino acids.

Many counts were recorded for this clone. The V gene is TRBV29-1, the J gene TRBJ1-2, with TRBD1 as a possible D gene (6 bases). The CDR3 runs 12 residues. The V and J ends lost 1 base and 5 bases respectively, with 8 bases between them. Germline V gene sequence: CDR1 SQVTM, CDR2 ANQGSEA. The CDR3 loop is CSVEGTEYGYTF. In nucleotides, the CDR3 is TGCAGCGTTGAAGGGACAGAGTATGGCTACACCTTC. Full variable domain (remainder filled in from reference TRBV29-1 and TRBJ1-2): SAVISQKPSRDICQRGTSLTIQCQVDSQVTMMFWYRQQPGQSLTLIATANQGSEATYESGFVIDKFPISRPNLTFSTLTVSNMSPEDSSIYLCSVEGTEYGYTFGSGTRLTVV.